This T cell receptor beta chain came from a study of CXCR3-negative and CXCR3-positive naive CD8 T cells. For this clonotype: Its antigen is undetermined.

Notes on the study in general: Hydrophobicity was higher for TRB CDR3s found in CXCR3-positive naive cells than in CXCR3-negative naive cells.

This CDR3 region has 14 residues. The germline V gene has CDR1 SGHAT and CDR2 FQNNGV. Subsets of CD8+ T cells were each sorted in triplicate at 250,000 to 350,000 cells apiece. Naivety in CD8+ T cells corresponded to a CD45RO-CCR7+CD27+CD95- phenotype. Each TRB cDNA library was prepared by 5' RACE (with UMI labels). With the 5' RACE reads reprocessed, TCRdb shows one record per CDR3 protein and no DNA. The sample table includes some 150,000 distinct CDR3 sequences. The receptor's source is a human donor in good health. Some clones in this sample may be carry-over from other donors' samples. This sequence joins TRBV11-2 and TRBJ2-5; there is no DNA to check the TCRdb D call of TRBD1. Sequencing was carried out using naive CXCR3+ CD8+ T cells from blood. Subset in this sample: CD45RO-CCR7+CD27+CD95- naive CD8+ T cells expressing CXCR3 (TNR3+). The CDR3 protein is CASSPWTGGETQYF.